What follows are 25 T cell receptor beta chains derived from one specimen sequenced in a study of identical twins. TCRdb re-called the 5' RACE reads through MiXCR, storing one row per CDR3 protein. Of under 450,000 distinct CDR3 sequences detected, approximately 17% appear once; the ten largest clones hold roughly 12%. Sequences were obtained from naive T cells sorted from blood. The receptor set was obtained from a man aged 50-60 years in good health.

This clonotype was observed a handful of times. The chain joins TRBV20-1 to TRBJ2-7; 12 nucleotides align to TRBD2. The ends lost 6 bases at V and 7 bases at J; junction bases unmatched: 7. The germline gives CDR1 DFQATT, CDR2 SNEGSKA (reference sequence). The CDR3 loop spans 13 amino acids. In nucleotides, the CDR3 is TGCAGTGCCCGACTAGCGGGAGTAGGGGAGCAGTACTTC. This encodes CSARLAGVGEQYF.

The CDR3 reads CAISERGPRSGANVLTF. CDR3 in DNA: TGTGCCATCAGTGAAAGGGGACCGCGCTCTGGGGCCAACGTCCTGACTTTC. The V gene is TRBV10-3, the J gene TRBJ2-6; perhaps D is TRBD1 or TRBD2 (5 bases each). Germline CDR1 and CDR2: ENHRY and SYGVKD. CDR3 length equals 17 residues. Trimming cost V 3 bases and J 0 bases, with 12 bases left between them.

This clonotype was seen repeatedly, ten times or more. The V gene is TRBV5-1, the J gene TRBJ2-5; 9 bases map to TRBD2. The junction had 5 bases not matched to a gene; V was cut back by 0 bases and J by 5 bases. CDR3 length equals 15 residues. Germline CDR1 is SGHRS and CDR2 is YFSETQ. CDR3 coding DNA: TGCGCCAGCAGCTTGGGGTCTAGCGGGGCGGAGACCCAGTACTTC. The encoded protein is CASSLGSSGAETQYF.

This clonotype was seen ten or more times. The chain recombines TRBV2 with TRBJ2-1; D ambiguous. V was clipped by 6 bases and J by 8 bases, with 8 bases between them. The V gene's germline CDR1 is SNHLY and CDR2 FYNNEI. This CDR3 spans 11 amino acids. CDR3 DNA sequence: TGTGCCAGCAGCGGCCGATATGAGCAGTTCTTC. This translates into CASSGRYEQFF.

CDR3 sequence: CASSLMGTGANTGELFF. CDR3 sequence (DNA): TGCGCCAGCAGCTTGATGGGGACAGGGGCCAACACCGGGGAGCTGTTTTTT. V and J are TRBV5-1 and TRBJ2-2; 10 bases fit TRBD1. CDR1 SGHRS and CDR2 YFSETQ come from the germline V gene. This CDR3 comprises 17 residues. V shed 1 base, J shed 2 bases, and the junction held 5 bases outside the gene matches.

This clonotype showed up just a few times. The J gene is TRBJ2-5, the V gene TRBV5-1; 7 positions match TRBD1. The ends lost 4 bases at V and 2 bases at J; junction bases unmatched: 8. The CDR3 totals 15 residues. Looked up from germline, CDR1 is SGHRS and CDR2 is YFSETQ. The CDR3: CASSISGTAQETQYF. CDR3 DNA sequence: TGCGCCAGCAGCATCTCCGGGACAGCACAAGAGACCCAGTACTTC. Together with reference TRBV5-1 and TRBJ2-5, the CDR3 gives the full variable domain: KAGVTQTPRYLIKTRGQQVTLSCSPISGHRSVSWYQQTPGQGLQFLFEYFSETQRNKGNFPGRFSGRQFSNSRSEMNVSTLELGDSALYLCASSISGTAQETQYFGPGTRLLVL.

The V call is TRBV18, the J call TRBJ1-4; D is perhaps TRBD1 (6 bases). The CDR3 spans 16 residues. Per the germline V gene, CDR1 is KGHSH and CDR2 is LQKENI. Trimming shortened V by 0 bases and J by 2 bases, and 10 bases separated the two germline ends. CDR3 nucleotide sequence: TGTGCCAGCTCACCACCGGGGGGCGCGACTAATGAAAAACTGTTTTTT. Its protein product is CASSPPGGATNEKLFF.

In its sample, this clonotype was seen a few times. V and J are TRBV29-1 and TRBJ1-2; D may be TRBD1 (5 bases). CDR3 length: 14 residues. Germline V gene data show CDR1 as SQVTM and CDR2 as ANQGSEA. The ends were cut back, 4 bases at V and 3 bases at J, with 15 bases in the middle. The CDR3 sequence: CSVVSGDRDYGYTF. As DNA, the CDR3 is TGCAGCGTTGTCTCGGGGGATCGGGACTATGGCTACACCTTC.

The V call is TRBV6-2 or TRBV6-3, the J call TRBJ2-1; 10 bases line up with TRBD2. The CDR3 is 16 residues long. Germline CDR1 MNHEY, CDR2 SVGEGT. V was clipped by 6 bases and J by 2 bases; unmatched bases: 7. The CDR3 DNA follows: TGTGCCAGCAGCACACTAGCGGGAATCACCTACAATGAGCAGTTCTTC. It yields the protein CASSTLAGITYNEQFF.

This clonotype was observed at least ten times. The DNA for the CDR3 is TGCAGTGCTAGTTTAAGCGTGCCCCGCTCCTACAATGAGCAGTTCTTC. Its translation: CSASLSVPRSYNEQFF. The chain has TRBV20-1 and TRBJ2-1; D remains unclear. The CDR3 is made up of 16 amino acids. CDR1 is DFQATT, CDR2 SNEGSKA, per germline (reference sequence). V was shortened by 3 bases and J by 0 bases, with 15 bases between the two germline ends.

This clonotype has ten or more counts. The chain is built from TRBV5-1 and TRBJ2-7; TRBD1 agrees at 9 bases. V lost 4 bases to trimming and J lost 4 bases; unmatched junction nucleotides: 6. This CDR3 has 14 residues. Germline V gene data show CDR1 as SGHRS and CDR2 as YFSETQ. Here the CDR3 DNA reads TGCGCCAGCAGCGAACAGGGGGCAGCATACGAGCAGTACTTC. Amino acid sequence: CASSEQGAAYEQYF. Complete variable domain (other parts from reference TRBV5-1 and TRBJ2-7): KAGVTQTPRYLIKTRGQQVTLSCSPISGHRSVSWYQQTPGQGLQFLFEYFSETQRNKGNFPGRFSGRQFSNSRSEMNVSTLELGDSALYLCASSEQGAAYEQYFGPGTRLTVT.

This rearrangement joins TRBV20-1 to TRBJ2-3; D is possibly TRBD1 or TRBD2 (5 bases each). V gave up 0 bases and J gave up 2 bases, with 15 bases separating them. The CDR3 has 16 residues. Germline V CDR1 and CDR2: DFQATT, SNEGSKA (reference sequence). The CDR3 DNA sequence: TGCAGTGCTAGAGATGTTGAGGGGCCCCCCACAGATACGCAGTATTTT. This sequence encodes CSARDVEGPPTDTQYF.

This sequence joins TRBV5-1 and TRBJ2-7, with 7 nucleotides matching TRBD1. The CDR3 has 15 residues. Trimming took 4 bases from V and 3 from J; bases not matched to a gene: 10. Germline-derived CDR1 and CDR2 are SGHRS and YFSETQ. The CDR3 DNA reads TGCGCCAGCAGCACCACAGGGGAACGAAGCTACGAGCAGTACTTC. Translated, it gives CASSTTGERSYEQYF.

The chain recombines TRBV10-3 with TRBJ2-5, with TRBD1 matching 11 bases. This CDR3 has 14 amino acids. V was pared by 9 bases and J by 4 bases, with 7 bases of the junction left unmatched. CDR1 is ENHRY and CDR2 is SYGVKD in the germline V gene. Here the CDR3 reads CAIKGTGGGETQYF. CDR3 nucleotides: TGTGCCATTAAAGGGACAGGGGGTGGAGAGACCCAGTACTTC.

This clonotype was detected a few times. The gene calls are TRBV20-1 and TRBJ2-5; D gene ambiguous. The CDR3 spans 14 residues. From germline, CDR1 is DFQATT and CDR2 SNEGSKA (reference sequence). The V gene lost 5 bases and the J gene lost 2 bases, with 15 bases spanning the gap. CDR3 loop: CSAPRTGKQETQYF. CDR3 sequence (DNA): TGCAGTGCTCCACGGACGGGTAAACAAGAGACCCAGTACTTC.

This clonotype has a count of ten or more. The chain joins TRBV12-3 or TRBV12-4 to TRBJ1-6; 7 bases fit TRBD1. CDR3 length: 14 residues. V gave up 5 bases and J gave up 10 bases; unmatched junction bases: 8. CDR3 sequence: CASSPQGQRSPLHF. In DNA, the CDR3 is TGTGCCAGCAGTCCACAGGGACAGCGATCACCCCTCCACTTT.

The chain couples TRBV5-1 to TRBJ2-3, with D unclear. Trimming removed 3 bases at V and 0 bases at J, with 8 bases between. The CDR3 runs 14 residues. CDR1 and CDR2 from the germline V gene are SGHRS and YFSETQ. CDR3 in amino acids: CASSSRTSTDTQYF. In DNA, the CDR3 is TGCGCCAGCAGCTCGAGGACCAGCACAGATACGCAGTATTTT. Together with reference TRBV5-1 and TRBJ2-3, the CDR3 gives the full variable domain: KAGVTQTPRYLIKTRGQQVTLSCSPISGHRSVSWYQQTPGQGLQFLFEYFSETQRNKGNFPGRFSGRQFSNSRSEMNVSTLELGDSALYLCASSSRTSTDTQYFGPGTRLTVL.

This clonotype was seen ten or more times. The chain couples TRBV10-3 to TRBJ2-5, with D hard to call. The V and J ends lost 3 bases and 4 bases respectively, with 9 bases between them. This CDR3 contains 13 residues. CDR1 is ENHRY and CDR2 is SYGVKD in the germline V gene. The DNA of the CDR3 is TGTGCCATCAGTGACGGGTATGGAGAGACCCAGTACTTC. It translates to CAISDGYGETQYF.

The chain employs TRBV13 and TRBJ2-7, with D possibly being TRBD2 (6 bases). Germline CDR1 is PRHDT and CDR2 is FYEKMQ (reference sequence). The CDR3 runs to 15 residues. V was shortened by 5 bases and J by 2 bases, with 16 bases between the two germline ends. For the CDR3, the DNA is TGTGCCAGCAGCCTCAGAGGTGCGGGGACCTACGAGCAGTACTTC. It is translated as CASSLRGAGTYEQYF.

This clonotype was recorded many times. The genes are TRBV7-8 and TRBJ2-1; 10 bases are shared with TRBD2. V shed 5 bases and J 4 bases; nucleotides not matched to a gene: 11. The length of the CDR3 is 17 residues. Germline V gene lookup returns CDR1 SGHVS and CDR2 FQNEAQ. Here the CDR3 reads CASSSEPGLAPYNEQFF. The CDR3 DNA reads TGTGCCAGCAGCAGCGAACCGGGACTAGCGCCATACAATGAGCAGTTCTTC.

The chain couples TRBV28 to TRBJ2-2; D remains ambiguous. The V gene's germline CDR1 is MDHEN and CDR2 SYDVKM. Trimming took off 6 bases at V and 0 bases at J, with 2 bases between the two ends. The CDR3 spans 12 residues. CDR3 residues: CASRANTGELFF. Here the CDR3 DNA reads TGTGCCAGCAGGGCGAACACCGGGGAGCTGTTTTTT.

The table lists this clonotype with a few counts. This rearrangement joins TRBV10-3 to TRBJ1-2; 8 nucleotides align to TRBD1. The junction had 11 bases not matched to a gene; V was cut back by 7 bases and J by 4 bases. CDR1 and CDR2 from the germline V gene are ENHRY and SYGVKD. The CDR3 runs to 15 residues. The CDR3 loop reads CAITDSGGGGYGYTF. CDR3 DNA: TGTGCCATCACCGATTCAGGGGGCGGTGGCTATGGCTACACCTTC.

CDR3 coding DNA: TGTGCCAGCAGCCTAAATTCCGGGAAGGGAGCAGATACGCAGTATTTT. It yields the protein CASSLNSGKGADTQYF. The V call is TRBV7-2, the J call TRBJ2-3; D is perhaps TRBD2 (5 bases). The V gene's germline CDR1 is SGHTA and CDR2 FQGNSA. CDR3 length: 16 amino acids. The ends were cut back, 5 bases at V and 4 bases at J, with 19 bases in the middle.

This clonotype was seen only a few times. The rearrangement uses TRBV4-1 and TRBJ2-1; D gene unclear. Germline CDR1 reads MGHRA; CDR2 reads YSYEKL. This CDR3 spans 15 amino acids. V lost 1 base and J 3 bases, leaving 10 bases between the germline ends. CDR3 sequence: CASSQGGGHYNEQFF. CDR3 sequence (DNA): TGCGCCAGCAGCCAAGGTGGTGGCCACTACAATGAGCAGTTCTTC.

V and J are TRBV7-2 and TRBJ2-7, with D uncertain. This CDR3 has 13 residues. V lost 8 bases to trimming and J lost 6 bases, with 17 bases between them. Per germline, CDR1 SGHTA and CDR2 FQGNSA. CDR3 sequence (DNA): TGTGCCAGCCGAGATTCTGGGCACGCCGAGCAGTACTTC. Its protein is CASRDSGHAEQYF.